The 26 T cell receptor beta chains in this list originate from one sample, sequenced in a study of beta chain features in type 1 diabetes. cDNA synthesis used the whole RNA isolate, giving expressed TCRB sequences. The repertoire was sequenced with immunoSEQ multiplex PCR; TCRdb's copy has only in-frame clones and lacks some. The repertoire holds around 250,000 clones, about 63% seen once, with around 0.05% in the top ten. Sequenced material: naive CD4+ T cells from blood. The receptor source for this set is a young man in good health.

This clone turned up a few times. The chain couples TRBV5-1 to TRBJ2-2; perhaps TRBD1 as D (5 bases). The CDR3 totals 16 residues. The germline V gene has CDR1 SGHRS and CDR2 YFSETQ. Trimming took 0 bases from V and 6 from J, leaving 15 bases between them. Here the CDR3 DNA reads TGCGCCAGCAGCTTGGAAAGTAGGGGCGCCGCCGGGGAGCTGTTTTTT. It specifies CASSLESRGAAGELFF.

This chain connects TRBV29-1 to TRBJ2-5; D may match TRBD1 or TRBD2 (5 bases each). The germline V gene has CDR1 SQVTM and CDR2 ANQGSEA. This CDR3 has 14 amino acids. Between the trimmed V and J ends, which lost 8 bases and 4 bases, there was a span of 20 bases. The CDR3 DNA reads as TGCAGCCTCATTGGGACCCGGGGCGGAGAGACCCAGTACTTC. It codes for CSLIGTRGGETQYF.

The chain uses TRBV30 and TRBJ2-7; D is undetermined. Germline V lookup: CDR1 GTSNPN, CDR2 SVGIG (reference sequence). V shed 5 bases and J shed 7 bases, with 12 bases lying between them. The CDR3 length is 11 residues. The DNA of the CDR3 is TGTGCCTGGGACCAAGTTGGAGAGCAGTACTTC. Amino acids: CAWDQVGEQYF.

Only a few counts were recorded for this clone. The genes are TRBV28 and TRBJ2-3; D is perhaps TRBD2 (5 bases). This CDR3 has 13 amino acids. The germline gives CDR1 MDHEN, CDR2 SYDVKM. With 6 bases removed from V and 0 bases from J, the gap between germline ends came to 7 bases. The CDR3 spells CASSRESTDTQYF. The CDR3 DNA is TGTGCCAGCAGCCGGGAAAGCACAGATACGCAGTATTTT.

The rearrangement uses TRBV25-1 and TRBJ1-2, with D possibly TRBD1 on 6 matching bases. The CDR3 is 15 amino acids. The V end was cut by 6 bases, the J end by 9 bases, with 23 bases between. CDR1 and CDR2 (germline): MGHDK, SYGVNS. The CDR3 spells CASSQSDGGRHRYTF. In DNA, the CDR3 is TGTGCCAGCAGCCAGTCGGACGGGGGCCGACATCGCTACACCTTC.

The genes are TRBV29-1 and TRBJ2-3; TRBD2 aligns across 13 bases. Per the germline V gene, CDR1 is SQVTM and CDR2 is ANQGSEA. The trim removed 7 bases at V and 4 bases at J, leaving 2 bases unmatched. The CDR3 runs to 13 residues. CDR3 sequence: CSGGLAGADTQYF. In DNA form, the CDR3 reads TGCAGCGGTGGACTAGCGGGGGCAGATACGCAGTATTTT.

This chain connects TRBV15 to TRBJ2-7; no clear D. This CDR3 is 13 amino acids long. Deletions cut 6 bases from V and 4 bases from J, with 13 bases between. Germline V gene data show CDR1 as LNHNV and CDR2 as YYDKDF (reference sequence). CDR3 nucleotides: TGTGCCACCAGTCTGGACGGGTCGTACGAGCAGTACTTC. This gives the protein CATSLDGSYEQYF.

The chain employs TRBV30 and TRBJ1-6, with 9 positions matching TRBD1. Germline lookup yields CDR1 GTSNPN and CDR2 SVGIG (reference sequence). The CDR3 runs 15 residues. V gave up 8 bases and J gave up 6 bases; unmatched junction bases: 11. CDR3 in DNA: TGTGCCATACGACAGGGGGGAGTCCTTAATTCACCCCTCCACTTT. Residues: CAIRQGGVLNSPLHF.

This rearrangement joins TRBV30 to TRBJ2-1; no reliable D call. The V end lost 6 bases, the J end lost 0 bases, and 9 bases lay between the germline ends. CDR1 is GTSNPN, CDR2 SVGIG, per germline (reference sequence). The CDR3 is 13 amino acids. DNA of the CDR3: TGTGCCTGCAGCTACAGCTCCTACAATGAGCAGTTCTTC. It is translated as CACSYSSYNEQFF.

As DNA, the CDR3 is TGTGCCAGCAGCCGCGGGACCACAGATACGCAGTATTTT. Translation gives CASSRGTTDTQYF. The chain uses TRBV7-9 and TRBJ2-3, with D tentatively TRBD2 (6 bases). The germline CDR1 and CDR2 sequences are SEHNR and FQNEAQ (reference sequence). V dropped 5 bases and J dropped 2 bases, with 8 bases sitting between them. The CDR3 extends over 13 amino acids.

As for this clone: This specimen includes other DNA sequences encoding the same CDR3. The chain recombines TRBV20-1 with TRBJ2-3; D remains unclear. Germline CDR1 DFQATT, CDR2 SNEGSKA (reference sequence). Trimming cost V 2 bases and J 3 bases, with 3 bases left between them. CDR3 length: 11 amino acids. The CDR3 spells CSARPTDTQYF. In DNA form, the CDR3 reads TGCAGTGCTAGACCAACAGATACGCAGTATTTT.

This chain connects TRBV11-2 to TRBJ2-5, with a possible D match to TRBD2 (5 bases). V lost 2 bases, J lost 1 base, and 17 bases lay in between. Germline values: CDR1 SGHAT, CDR2 FQNNGV. This CDR3 comprises 17 residues. The DNA of the CDR3 is TGTGCCAGCAGCTTATCAGGACGGGGATGGGGCCAAGAGACCCAGTACTTC. Translation gives CASSLSGRGWGQETQYF.

The V gene is TRBV2, the J gene TRBJ1-4, with D possibly matching TRBD1 (5 bases). Trimming stripped 2 bases from V and 10 bases from J, with 17 bases between. The CDR3 consists of 15 residues. The V gene's germline CDR1 is SNHLY and CDR2 FYNNEI. For the CDR3, the DNA is TGTGCCAGCAGTGAATACCGCAGCGCGGGGGGAAAACTGTTTTTT. This sequence encodes CASSEYRSAGGKLFF.

The chain recombines TRBV18 with TRBJ2-7; D not resolved. Germline-derived CDR1 and CDR2 are KGHSH and LQKENI. Trimming stripped 3 bases from V and 4 bases from J, with 10 bases between. This CDR3 spans 13 amino acids. The chain's CDR3 is CASSPGPQYEQYF. DNA of the CDR3: TGTGCCAGCTCACCGGGTCCACAGTACGAGCAGTACTTC.

This rearrangement joins TRBV7-9 to TRBJ2-6, with D maybe TRBD2 (5 bases). Germline V gene sequence: CDR1 SEHNR, CDR2 FQNEAQ (reference sequence). V was clipped by 3 bases and J by 2 bases, with 8 bases between them. The CDR3 is 15 residues long. CDR3 amino acids: CASSFEGPGANVLTF. In DNA form, the CDR3 reads TGTGCCAGCAGCTTCGAGGGTCCTGGGGCCAACGTCCTGACTTTC.

This rearrangement joins TRBV20-1 to TRBJ2-1, with a possible D match to TRBD2 (6 bases). The CDR3 has 11 amino acids. Trimming removed 1 base from V and 11 bases from J, with 9 bases in between. The germline V gene encodes CDR1 DFQATT and CDR2 SNEGSKA (reference sequence). The CDR3 DNA sequence: TGCAGTGCTAGAGGGGAGGCCCAGCAGTTCTTC. This codes for CSARGEAQQFF.

The sample holds one count of this clone. This chain connects TRBV6-5 to TRBJ2-7, with 9 bases aligning to TRBD1. V was clipped by 7 bases and J by 6 bases; unmatched bases: 13. Germline CDR1 is MNHEY and CDR2 is SVGAGI. CDR3 length: 15 amino acids. In nucleotides, the CDR3 is TGTGCCAGCACCGCGGGCCGGGGACAGGGATCCGAGCAGTACTTC. Residues: CASTAGRGQGSEQYF.

The chain joins TRBV30 to TRBJ2-3; D not resolved. Germline CDR1 reads GTSNPN; CDR2 reads SVGIG (reference sequence). CDR3 size: 13 residues. V lost 4 bases to trimming and J lost 1 base, with 9 bases between them. The CDR3 nucleotides are TGTGCCTGGACAAGGATGGGCACAGATACGCAGTATTTT. Protein product: CAWTRMGTDTQYF. The variable domain in full, with the rest retrieved from reference TRBV30 and TRBJ2-3, is SQTIHQWPATLVQPVGSPLSLECTVEGTSNPNLYWYRQAAGRGLQLLFYSVGIGQISSEVPQNLSASRPQDRQFILSSKKLLLSDSGFYLCAWTRMGTDTQYFGPGTRLTVL.

V gene TRBV30 combines with J gene TRBJ1-2; a weak D match, TRBD1 (5 bases). V lost 2 bases and J 2 bases, leaving 12 bases between the germline ends. Germline V lookup: CDR1 GTSNPN, CDR2 SVGIG (reference sequence). The CDR3 sequence is 14 residues long. Here the CDR3 reads CAWSTTGQNYGYTF. CDR3 nucleotides: TGTGCCTGGAGTACTACAGGTCAAAACTATGGCTACACCTTC.

V usage is TRBV29-1 and J usage is TRBJ2-1; the D call may be TRBD1 or TRBD2 (6 bases each). Germline V gene data show CDR1 as SQVTM and CDR2 as ANQGSEA. CDR3 length: 14 residues. The ends were cut back, 7 bases at V and 7 bases at J, with 20 bases in the middle. The CDR3 bases are TGCAGCGGGGTTAACAGGGTTGCGGGGAATGAGCAGTTCTTC. Encoded protein: CSGVNRVAGNEQFF.

J is TRBJ2-1 and V is TRBV4-3; the D is unclear. Germline CDR1 LGHNA, CDR2 YSLEER. V was clipped by 0 bases and J by 5 bases, with 8 bases between them. The CDR3 consists of 14 residues. The CDR3 loop reads CASSQDGVNNEQFF. CDR3 DNA sequence: TGCGCCAGCAGCCAAGATGGGGTCAACAATGAGCAGTTCTTC.

The chain employs TRBV6-7 and TRBJ1-1; 8 positions agree with TRBD1. TRBV6-7 qualifies as an ORF whose function is uncertain. The CDR3 contains 13 residues. The trim removed 6 bases at V and 5 bases at J, leaving 5 bases unmatched. The DNA of the CDR3 is TGTGCCAGCAGCCAGGACAGGGAGACTGAAGCTTTCTTT. Protein product: CASSQDRETEAFF.

The chain links TRBV14 to TRBJ2-7; TRBD2 matches at 13 bases. This CDR3 region has 14 residues. The germline CDR1 and CDR2 sequences are SGHDN and FVKESK. Trimming removed 0 bases from V and 9 bases from J; junction bases left unmatched: 2. For the CDR3, the DNA is TGTGCCAGCAGCCAAGAGACTAGCGGGAGGCGGCAGTACTTC. Translating gives CASSQETSGRRQYF.

The table lists this clone with a few counts. V and J are TRBV19 and TRBJ2-4, with TRBD1 matching over 7 bases. Germline CDR1 is LNHDA and CDR2 is SQIVND (reference sequence). This CDR3 region has 14 residues. V was clipped by 5 bases and J by 6 bases; unmatched bases: 7. The CDR3 DNA follows: TGTGCCAGTAGTCCCGGGACAGTCATAAACATTCAGTACTTC. It translates to CASSPGTVINIQYF.

The table lists this clone with a few counts. V gene TRBV30 combines with J gene TRBJ2-1; TRBD2 matches at 8 bases. V gave up 7 bases and J gave up 7 bases; unmatched junction bases: 3. CDR3 length: 11 amino acids. CDR1 is GTSNPN, CDR2 SVGIG, per germline (reference sequence). The CDR3 nucleotides read TGTGCCTTGACTAGCGTGAATGAGCAGTTCTTC. It yields the protein CALTSVNEQFF. The complete variable domain, with remaining parts taken from reference TRBV30 and TRBJ2-1, reads SQTIHQWPATLVQPVGSPLSLECTVEGTSNPNLYWYRQAAGRGLQLLFYSVGIGQISSEVPQNLSASRPQDRQFILSSKKLLLSDSGFYLCALTSVNEQFFGPGTRLTVL.

The chain links TRBV2 to TRBJ2-5, with a tentative D call TRBD2 (5 bases). Per the germline V gene, CDR1 is SNHLY and CDR2 is FYNNEI. V was cut by 7 bases and J by 2 bases, with 11 bases left in between. The CDR3 consists of 13 residues. This CDR3 is CASNLREQETQYF. The DNA for the CDR3 is TGTGCCAGCAATTTGAGGGAACAAGAGACCCAGTACTTC.